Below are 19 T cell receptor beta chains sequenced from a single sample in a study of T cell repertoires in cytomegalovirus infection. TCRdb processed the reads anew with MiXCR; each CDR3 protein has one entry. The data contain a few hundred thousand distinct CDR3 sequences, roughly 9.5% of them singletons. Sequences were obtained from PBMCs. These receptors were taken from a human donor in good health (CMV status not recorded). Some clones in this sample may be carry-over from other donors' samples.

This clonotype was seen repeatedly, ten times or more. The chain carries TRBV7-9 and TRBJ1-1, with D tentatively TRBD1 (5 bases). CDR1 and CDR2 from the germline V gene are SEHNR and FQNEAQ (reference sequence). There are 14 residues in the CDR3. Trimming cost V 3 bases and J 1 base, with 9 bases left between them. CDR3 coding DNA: TGTGCCAGCAGCTTTGGACACCAGAACACTGAAGCTTTCTTT. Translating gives CASSFGHQNTEAFF.

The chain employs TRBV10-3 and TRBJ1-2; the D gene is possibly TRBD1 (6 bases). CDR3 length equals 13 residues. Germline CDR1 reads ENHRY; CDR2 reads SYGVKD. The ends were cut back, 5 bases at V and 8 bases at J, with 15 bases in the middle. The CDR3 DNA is TGTGCCATCAGTCTTGCCACAGGGCACGGCTACACCTTC. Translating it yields CAISLATGHGYTF.

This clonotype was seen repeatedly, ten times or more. The CDR3 spells CASSRRPGLADYNEQFF. The CDR3 DNA reads TGTGCCAGCAGCCGCCGCCCGGGACTAGCGGACTACAATGAGCAGTTCTTC. The chain carries TRBV7-8 and TRBJ2-1; 11 bases are shared with TRBD2. V gave up 5 bases and J gave up 3 bases; unmatched junction bases: 9. The CDR3 length is 17 residues. Germline V gene lookup returns CDR1 SGHVS and CDR2 FQNEAQ.

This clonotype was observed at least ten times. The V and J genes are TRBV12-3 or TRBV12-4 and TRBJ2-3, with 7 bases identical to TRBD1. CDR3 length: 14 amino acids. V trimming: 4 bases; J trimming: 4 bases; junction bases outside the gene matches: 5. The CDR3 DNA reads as TGTGCCAGCAGTTCCCGACAGGGTTCAGATACGCAGTATTTT. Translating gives CASSSRQGSDTQYF.

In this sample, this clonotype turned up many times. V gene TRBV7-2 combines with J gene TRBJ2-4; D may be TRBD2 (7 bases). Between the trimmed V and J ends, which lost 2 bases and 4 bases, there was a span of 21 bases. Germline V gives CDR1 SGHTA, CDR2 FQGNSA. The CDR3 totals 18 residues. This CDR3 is CASSLPLGGWGPKNIQYF. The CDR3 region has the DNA TGTGCCAGCAGCTTACCCCTGGGGGGGTGGGGGCCGAAAAACATTCAGTACTTC.

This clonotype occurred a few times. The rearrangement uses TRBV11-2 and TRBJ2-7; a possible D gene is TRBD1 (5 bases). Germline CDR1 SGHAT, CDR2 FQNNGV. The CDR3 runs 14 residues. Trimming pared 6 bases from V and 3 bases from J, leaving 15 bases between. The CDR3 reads CASSRADSNYEQYF. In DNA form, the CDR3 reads TGTGCCAGCAGTAGAGCCGACAGTAACTACGAGCAGTACTTC.

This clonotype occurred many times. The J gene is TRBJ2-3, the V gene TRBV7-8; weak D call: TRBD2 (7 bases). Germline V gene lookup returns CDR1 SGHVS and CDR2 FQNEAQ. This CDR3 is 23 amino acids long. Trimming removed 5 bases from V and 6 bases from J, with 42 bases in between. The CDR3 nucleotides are TGTGCCAGCAGCCCTCGGGCGGGGGCCGGACGATTCACAGATACCCCCACGACGGATACGCAGTATTTT. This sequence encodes CASSPRAGAGRFTDTPTTDTQYF.

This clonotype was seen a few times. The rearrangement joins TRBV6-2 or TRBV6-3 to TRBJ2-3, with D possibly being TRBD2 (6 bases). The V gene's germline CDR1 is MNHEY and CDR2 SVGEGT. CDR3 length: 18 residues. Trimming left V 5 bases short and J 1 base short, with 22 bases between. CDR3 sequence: CASSREGSSVLGTDTQYF. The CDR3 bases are TGTGCCAGCAGTCGGGAAGGCTCTAGCGTCCTTGGCACAGATACGCAGTATTTT.

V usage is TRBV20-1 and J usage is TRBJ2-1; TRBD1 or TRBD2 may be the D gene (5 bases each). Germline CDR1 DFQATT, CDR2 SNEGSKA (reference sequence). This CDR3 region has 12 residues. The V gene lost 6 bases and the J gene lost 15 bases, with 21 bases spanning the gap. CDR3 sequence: CSAPGPQYSGFF. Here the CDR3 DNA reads TGCAGTGCGCCGGGACCCCAATATTCTGGGTTCTTC.

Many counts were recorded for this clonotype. CDR3 nucleotides: TGCAGTGCCCCCGGAGGAAGCCCCTATGGCTACACCTTC. The encoded protein is CSAPGGSPYGYTF. The chain employs TRBV20-1 and TRBJ1-2; no clear D gene. Trimming removed 6 bases at V and 4 bases at J, with 15 bases between. CDR1 is DFQATT, CDR2 SNEGSKA, per germline (reference sequence). CDR3 length: 13 residues.

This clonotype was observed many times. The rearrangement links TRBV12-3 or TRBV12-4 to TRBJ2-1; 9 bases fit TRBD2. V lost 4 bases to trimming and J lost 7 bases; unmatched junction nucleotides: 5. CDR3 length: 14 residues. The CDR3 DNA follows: TGTGCCAGCAGTTGGCGGGAGGGCCCGAATGAGCAGTTCTTC. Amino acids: CASSWREGPNEQFF.

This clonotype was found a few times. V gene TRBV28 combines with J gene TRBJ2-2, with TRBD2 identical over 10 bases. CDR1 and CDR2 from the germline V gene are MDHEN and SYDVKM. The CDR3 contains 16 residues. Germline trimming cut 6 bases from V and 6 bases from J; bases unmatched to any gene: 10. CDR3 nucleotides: TGTGCCAGCAGCCCTCAGCTAGCGGGAGCGGCCGGGGAGCTGTTTTTT. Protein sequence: CASSPQLAGAAGELFF.

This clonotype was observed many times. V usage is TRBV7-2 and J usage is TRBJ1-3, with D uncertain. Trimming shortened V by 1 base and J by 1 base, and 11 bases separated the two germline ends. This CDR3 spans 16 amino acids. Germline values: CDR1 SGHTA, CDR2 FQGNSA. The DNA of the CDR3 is TGTGCCAGCAGCTTAGTGTCTGCAAATTCTGGAAACACCATATATTTT. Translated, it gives CASSLVSANSGNTIYF.

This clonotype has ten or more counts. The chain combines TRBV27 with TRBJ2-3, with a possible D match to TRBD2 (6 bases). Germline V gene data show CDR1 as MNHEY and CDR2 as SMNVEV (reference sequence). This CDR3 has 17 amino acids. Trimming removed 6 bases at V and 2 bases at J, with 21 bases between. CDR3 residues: CASSPPGVRGATDTQYF. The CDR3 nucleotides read TGTGCCAGCAGCCCCCCAGGAGTGCGGGGTGCCACAGATACGCAGTATTTT.

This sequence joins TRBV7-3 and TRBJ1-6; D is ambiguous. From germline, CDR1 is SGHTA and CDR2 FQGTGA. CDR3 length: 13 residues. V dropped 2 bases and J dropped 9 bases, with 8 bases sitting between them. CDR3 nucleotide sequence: TGTGCCAGCAGCTTACGACCTGCTTCACCCCTCCACTTT. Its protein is CASSLRPASPLHF.

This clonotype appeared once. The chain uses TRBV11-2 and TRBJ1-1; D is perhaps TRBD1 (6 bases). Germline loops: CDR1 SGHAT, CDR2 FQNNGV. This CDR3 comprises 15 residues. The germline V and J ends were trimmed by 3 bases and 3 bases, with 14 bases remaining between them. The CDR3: CASSFSTGWDTEAFF. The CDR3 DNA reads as TGTGCCAGCAGCTTTTCGACAGGCTGGGACACTGAAGCTTTCTTT.

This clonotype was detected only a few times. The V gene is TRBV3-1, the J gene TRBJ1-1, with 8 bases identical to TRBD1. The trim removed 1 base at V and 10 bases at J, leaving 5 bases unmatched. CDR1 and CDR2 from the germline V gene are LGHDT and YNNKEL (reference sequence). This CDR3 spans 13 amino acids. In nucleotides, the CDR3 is TGTGCCAGCAGCCAAGTTCAGGGGGCTAGAGCTTTCTTT. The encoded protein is CASSQVQGARAFF.

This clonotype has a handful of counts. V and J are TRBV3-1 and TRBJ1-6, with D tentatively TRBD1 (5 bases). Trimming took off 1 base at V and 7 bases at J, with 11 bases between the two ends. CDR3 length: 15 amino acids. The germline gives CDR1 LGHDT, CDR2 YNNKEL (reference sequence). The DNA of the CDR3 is TGTGCCAGCAGCCAAGGGGGACGTCAAAATTCACCCCTCCACTTT. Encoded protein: CASSQGGRQNSPLHF.

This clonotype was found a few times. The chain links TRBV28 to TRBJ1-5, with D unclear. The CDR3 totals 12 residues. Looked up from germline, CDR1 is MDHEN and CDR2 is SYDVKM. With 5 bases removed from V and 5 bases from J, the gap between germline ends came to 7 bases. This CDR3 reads CASSPLHQPQHF. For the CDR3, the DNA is TGTGCCAGCAGTCCCCTCCATCAGCCCCAGCATTTT.